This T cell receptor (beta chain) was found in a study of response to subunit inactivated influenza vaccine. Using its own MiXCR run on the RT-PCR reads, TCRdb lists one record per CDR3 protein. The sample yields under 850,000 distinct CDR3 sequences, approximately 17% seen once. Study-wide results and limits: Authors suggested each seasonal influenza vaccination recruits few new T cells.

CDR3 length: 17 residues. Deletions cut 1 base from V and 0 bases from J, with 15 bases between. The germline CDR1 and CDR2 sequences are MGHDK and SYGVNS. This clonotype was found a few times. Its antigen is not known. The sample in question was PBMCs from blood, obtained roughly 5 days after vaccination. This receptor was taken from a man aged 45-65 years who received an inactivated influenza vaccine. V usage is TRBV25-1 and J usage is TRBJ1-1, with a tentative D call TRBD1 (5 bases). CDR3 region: CASSESREGLMNTEAFF. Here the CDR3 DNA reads TGTGCCAGCAGTGAATCTCGAGAGGGGCTCATGAACACTGAAGCTTTCTTT.